Only a few counts were recorded for the clone carrying this TCR beta chain. Its target is not known. The sample is drawn from a study of blood T cells in healthy people across ages. Study-level findings and limits: It was found that TCR beta diversity correlated strongly with the percentage of naive T cells.

It was with a sample-barcoded 5' primer and a J-beta primer mix that a second PCR of roughly 7 to 12 cycles was run. The authors tagged each cDNA molecule using a template-switch adaptor with 12 random nucleotides. Sequencing of every sample gave 2.5 million or more CDR3-containing paired-end reads. Via MiXCR, TCRdb re-called the 5' RACE reads, giving one row per CDR3 protein. The repertoire holds around 990,000 distinct CDR3 sequences, with approximately 38% as singletons. PBMCs numbering at least 6 million were isolated per sample. V lost 8 bases and J 5 bases, leaving 13 bases between the germline ends. This CDR3 has 13 amino acids. Looked up from germline, CDR1 is SGHTA and CDR2 is FQGNSA.

Sequences were obtained from blood. The chain recombines TRBV7-2 with TRBJ2-1, with D possibly called TRBD1 or TRBD2 (6 bases each). The clonotype originates from a man aged 18 to 30 in good health. The CDR3 DNA reads as TGTGCCAGCTTAAGGGGGGCCCACAATGAGCAGTTCTTC. It encodes CASLRGAHNEQFF.